This TCR beta chain appears in the sequencing data of a study of identical twins. Whole-study results and caveats: There was more out-of-frame TCR alpha sharing in monozygotic twins than models estimated. When twins shared out-of-frame alpha sequences, those sequences had excess low generation probability.

One entry per CDR3 protein, called by TCRdb with MiXCR from the 5' RACE reads. The repertoire holds about 720,000 distinct CDR3 sequences, with about 9.4% as singletons. Germline V gene sequence: CDR1 LGHNA, CDR2 YNFKEQ. V was pared by 2 bases and J by 5 bases, with 16 bases between. The CDR3 totals 15 residues. The sample holds a few counts of this clonotype. The target antigen is unknown. These same records also appear under a second study, on yellow fever vaccine responses in identical twins.

Sequencing was done on a sample of PBMCs. The origin of this receptor is a woman aged 18-29 years in good health. The V gene is TRBV4-2, the J gene TRBJ2-7; the D gene is possibly TRBD2 (5 bases). The CDR3: CASSQPLAVLDEQYF. The CDR3 bases are TGTGCCAGCAGCCAACCTCTAGCAGTGCTGGACGAGCAGTACTTC.